The entry below gives a single T cell receptor (beta chain) sequence along with its context. The target of this receptor is not known. It has no much larger one-base neighbor in the sample; base qualities were not kept. The cohort consisted of 600 to 700 healthy bone marrow donors. All cohort members were sampled while nominally healthy, although unrecorded immune exposures were likely present. The donor tested CMV seropositive and was one of the 289 seropositive cohort members. A peripheral blood sample was provided by each donor, and peripheral blood mononuclear cells were used for TCR beta sequencing. Genomic DNA was extracted from the blood cell samples with the Qiagen DNeasy Blood Extraction Kit. The sample is drawn from a study of cytomegalovirus exposure and HLA in healthy donors listed by TCRdb under 2017. Turning to the overall study: An earlier analysis of around 600 of the donors reported roughly 300 Gb of sequence data and roughly 110 million unique TCR beta sequences from some 180 million T cells. An early release covering just under 650 HLA-typed donors comprised approximately 300 gigabases of sequencing data and 65 million to 100 million unique TCR sequences. Of the roughly 390 genotyped donors, over 65% fell in the genetic ancestry cluster associated with self-reported Caucasian donors. The study aimed to test whether signatures of past pathogen exposure could be identified by cataloging public T cell receptors. The study profiled the T cell repertoires of around 700 subjects by immunosequencing and related them to cytomegalovirus serostatus. In addition to the first cohort of about 650 subjects, a separate validation cohort of 120 different subjects was used. The study combined high-throughput TCR immunosequencing, statistical association of individual TCRs with disease status, and machine learning to predict cytomegalovirus infection status. A later analysis re-analyzed previously published TCR beta repertoires from roughly 690 donors and added high-resolution HLA genotyping to study TCR occurrence patterns. The later analysis used no new phenotypic data to find candidate immune exposures, relying instead on TCR beta sequences and their occurrence across donors. To decide whether each TCR beta V gene segment behaved as functional or pseudogenic, an earlier analysis of some 580 of the donors relied on high-throughput TCR beta sequencing. Donor age, sex, ethnicity and CMV serostatus were compiled alongside the repertoire data. A later genetic analysis used genome-wide SNP genotypes for about three fifths of the roughly 700 donors, treating that subset as a discovery cohort. Every repertoire in the discovery cohort had been generated on one and the same sequencing platform. HLA typing included class I and class II loci at four-digit resolution. The number of donors typed differed by locus, with 629-630 for A, B, C, DRB1 and DQB1, around 500 for DQA1, about 610 for DPA1, and some 470 for DPB1. Several DR-DQ haplotypes were treated as single units for association and clustering because of strong linkage in the cohort. Among 300 to 500 genotyped donors of the cohort, an average of about 220,000 unique TCR beta nucleotide sequences was sequenced per donor, of which roughly 17% were non-productive.

The library was obtained by the immunoSEQ multiplex PCR assay. For the multiplex PCR, a mixture combining 60 forward primers for TCR Vbeta segments and 13 reverse primers for TCR Jbeta segments was used. The CDR3 region of rearranged TCR beta genes was amplified from genomic DNA with a multiplex PCR assay. Amplified TCR beta libraries were sequenced as 87-base-pair reads on the Illumina HiSeq System. The published analysis was carried out like this. Across the 500 to 850 repertoires, a later analysis counted around 80 million unique TCR beta chains, 9.5 million to 12 million of which were shared by at least two donors. To remove PCR and sequencing errors, raw reads were error-corrected and collapsed into unique sequences using a nearest-neighbor algorithm that merged closely related sequences. Alignment of CDR3 sequences to IMGT reference sequences was used to assign V, D and J gene segments. For a sequence to be retained, a match of at least six nucleotides to both a V gene segment and a J gene segment was required. A rearrangement was called productive if the CDR3 had no stop codons and remained in frame with V and J, and every other rearrangement was called non-productive. Following IMGT convention, CDR3 was defined as the stretch from the second conserved V-encoded cysteine to the conserved J-encoded phenylalanine. In an earlier analysis of more than 550 of the donors, sequences lacking an unambiguous match to a single V gene segment were excluded. In an earlier analysis of a few hundred of the donors, V segments were called functional above 56.7% productive rearrangements and were called segregating when the between-donor standard deviation exceeded 5%. A statistical classification framework was built to diagnose cytomegalovirus status from the catalog of TCR beta chain sequences. A later analysis assigned V and J genes by comparing TCR nucleotide sequences with IMGT/GENE-DB human TR gene sequences. A later analysis assigned CDR3 sequences and most-parsimonious VDJ recombination scenarios with the TCRdist pipeline. In a later analysis, every TCR beta chain was defined by the combination of its CDR3 amino acid sequence and its V-gene family, and reads without a unique V-gene family were dropped. A later analysis removed 550 to 700 highly shared, low-generation-probability nucleotide sequences to deal with suspected cross-contamination and a sequencing artifact. For each public chain, a later analysis derived a clonal expansion index from normalized ranks of inferred template counts within each repertoire. In a later analysis, generation probabilities were computed with a VDJ recombination model fitted to out-of-frame rearrangements, and the resulting probabilities were checked against IGoR. In a later analysis, hypergeometric tests were used to score TCR-TCR, TCR-HLA and TCR-CMV co-occurrence, with a repertoire-size bias correction applied to TCR pairs. In a later analysis, false discovery rates were estimated by permuting HLA or CMV assignments 20 times. A later analysis grouped co-occurring TCRs with DBSCAN, adding TCRdist sequence similarity when clustering within HLA-allele-positive subsets. Repertoires with fewer than 30,000 or more than 120,000 public chains were left out of co-occurrence clustering, as were a few repertoires with anomalous nucleotide sharing. In its TCRdb copy, this immuneACCESS table keeps in-frame sequences only and misses some clones. Where compared with another copy, unresolved V genes explain less than half of these, and the others have no known cause. V, J and clone size were drawn from that table, and D and trimming were deduced from the DNA. The sample table records around 65,000 clones; approximately 77% of these occur just once. The top ten constitute just under 7.5% of the sample.

The full study reports these points: Because counts were too low, seventeen rarely observed V segments, including chromosome 9 orphons, were excluded from the earlier analysis of under 650 of the donors. A later analysis found that most CMV-associated TCR beta chains appeared HLA-restricted, with HLA associations seemingly driven largely by CMV exposure. In vitro tests confirmed that three of the cytomegalovirus-associated TCR beta chains recognize cytomegalovirus antigens. Correlated functional status among segregating V segments might reflect linkage disequilibrium, but an unknown experimental factor could not be ruled out. Presence/absence analyses assumed roughly uniform sequencing depth across donors, an assumption that may not hold. In a later analysis, TCR association rates were found to vary across HLA loci, with the most associated TCRs seen for DRB1 alleles and the fewest for HLA-C alleles. Because HLA typing was unavailable for some donors at each locus, only the typed subset was used in association tests. This cohort had only TCR beta chains sequenced, and the lack of alpha or paired-chain data limited which features could be detected. According to a later genetic analysis, donors in an Asian-associated ancestry cluster had fewer N-insertions in productive TCRs than the approximately 670-donor mean. Some IMGT-functional V segments, including TRBV6-2 and TRBV6-3, could not be told apart with the 87-base-pair reads, so those segments were excluded. The study listed 150 to 200 TCR beta chains as associated with cytomegalovirus. It was suggested by the authors that the approach could potentially be generalized to other disease states and immunological phenotypes. Across donors, most TCR sequences were observed very rarely, whereas some public TCRs were present in many individuals. Strong co-occurrence of HLA alleles, especially DR and DQ, made assigning TCR associations to individual alleles difficult. A further reported finding was that TCR beta sequences accurately predicted the HLA-A and HLA-B alleles for most subjects in the first cohort. An association between a missense DCLRE1C variant and V-gene and J-gene trimming of TCR beta chains was found in a later genetic analysis and replicated in an independent cohort. In a later analysis, several top co-occurrence clusters were reported to appear linked to parvovirus B19, influenza, CMV and Epstein-Barr virus. In an earlier analysis of a few hundred of the donors, most TCR beta V segments were observed in productive rearrangements about 87% or about 30% of the time, broadly matching IMGT annotations. In both the original and validation cohorts, the classifier was reported to diagnose cytomegalovirus status with high specificity and sensitivity. A group of highly shared sequence variants was considered likely to be a technical artifact of the sequencing pipeline. For the cohort, immune exposure information was limited to CMV serostatus. Specific HLA alleles were associated with 16,951 TCR beta sequences at a false discovery rate of 0.05 in a later analysis. In a later analysis, HLA-associated TCR beta chains showed more clonal expansion and lower generation probabilities than non-associated chains that were equally common.

Trimming costs V 10 bases and J 7 bases, and their ends lie 14 bases apart. CDR1 and CDR2, per the germline V gene, are MDHEN and SYDVKM. Measured from the cysteine to the phenylalanine, the CDR3 is 13 residues long. Just CDR3 DNA is preserved here, 39 bases in frame from base 1. The sequenced sample consisted of PBMCs. Recombination joined TRBV28 with TRBJ1-6; the D gene identity is not certain. The TCR originated in a woman in her 30s in good health and CMV-seropositive. The CDR3 region reads CATSLGANSPLHF. The nucleotide sequence is TGTGCCACTAGCTTGGGCGCAAATTCACCCCTCCACTTT.